The entry below describes one T cell receptor (beta chain). The entry originates in a study of blood T cell repertoires in COVID-19. Study summary: In each case, the material was cDNA or gDNA derived from T cells, B-cell-depleted T cells, or PBMCs.

The cohort comprised adults aged 18 to 89 years residing in about two dozen US areas. Within 2 weeks before study entry, exposed participants met a COVID-19 case. Sequencing used immunoSEQ multiplex PCR; TCRdb keeps in-frame clones, though not all of them. The table records a few hundred thousand clones, around nine tenths of them present only once. The germline V gene encodes CDR1 SEHNR and CDR2 FQNEAQ (reference sequence). The CDR3 totals 14 residues. Between the trimmed V and J ends, which lost 4 bases and 7 bases, there was a span of 14 bases. The chain has TRBV7-9 and TRBJ2-1, with TRBD1 as a possible D gene (6 bases). The TCR was taken from a woman aged 30 to 39 who had been exposed to COVID-19. The sequenced material came from PBMCs or T cells enriched from blood (not recorded which). CDR3 sequence: CASSSRAGENEQFF. In DNA, the CDR3 is TGTGCCAGCAGCTCAAGAGCAGGGGAGAATGAGCAGTTCTTC.